This T cell receptor beta chain was identified in a study of cytotoxic CD8 clonotypes in ibrutinib-treated CLL (dated by TCRdb to 2020 to 2023). At the level of the whole study: The cohort was composed of some twelve relapsed/refractory and roughly 15 treatment-naive patients; IGHV unmutated status was identified in 17 patients. Partial responses were observed in about 24 patients and complete responses in 2; after a median follow-up of roughly 62 months, remission was maintained in 15 or so patients and progression was observed in around twelve. Response samples were obtained after a median of 12 months of treatment, with a range of about 6 to 40 months. An average of roughly 250,000 productive templates and 80,000 to 100,000 productive rearrangements was obtained per sample. Longitudinal samples were available for about 30% of the roughly 86 trial participants. Cryopreserved peripheral blood mononuclear cells were obtained before treatment, at response, and at either sustained remission or disease progression. All remission and progressive disease samples were collected while patients were still receiving ibrutinib.

What this sample's time point label stands for: progressive disease on ibrutinib. For TCR beta library preparation, 1.5 to 2 micrograms of genomic DNA was extracted from cryopreserved PBMCs. Longitudinal blood samples from CLL patients on ibrutinib monotherapy were analyzed using high-throughput TCR beta sequencing. The patients took part in an open-label, single-center phase 2 trial of ibrutinib monotherapy. On a MiSeq, deep resolution sequencing aimed for a depth between 1 in 1 million and 1 in 200,000 T cells, with each clonotype covered about 9.2x on average. The immunoSEQ hsTCRB Kit was used to generate TCR beta libraries. Processing in the source paper ran as follows. ImmunoSEQ Data Assistant and ImmunoSEQ Analyzer were used for data analysis, and V, D and J genes were assigned according to IMGT definitions. Clonality was computed as one minus normalized Shannon entropy of productive rearrangement frequencies, ranging from 0 to 1. Public clonotype analysis was restricted to overrepresented clonotypes comprising at least 0.05% of each patient's repertoire. Thirteen age-matched healthy donor repertoires from immuneACCESS served as clonality controls. Sourced from immuneACCESS, this table was stored by TCRdb with only in-frame sequences that have V and J called. A share of the clones is absent; for the studies checked, an unresolved V gene accounts for under half, and the remainder has no known explanation. V, J and clone size reflect that table, while D and trimming were determined from the DNA. The sample table holds about 68,000 clones, of which more than 75% were seen once. The leading ten clones occupy about 8% of the sample.

Study-wide conclusions, independent of this receptor: Baseline clonality was found to be higher than that of age-matched healthy donors and was strongly correlated with circulating CD8+ T-cell counts. Public clonotypes were rare and either shrank or stayed stable during treatment, and the rise in clonality at ibrutinib response reflected expansion of private clonotypes. Lymph node repertoires were not examined, and the timing of sampling was not matched between patients in sustained remission and those whose disease progressed. Clonality rose at ibrutinib response, remained stable during sustained remission, and dropped back toward baseline at progression.

As concerns this clone: Its antigen remains undetermined. Base qualities are not provided; no much larger clone lies one nucleotide away.

The V end loses 4 bases and the J end loses 1 base, and a stretch of 8 bases separates them. The CDR3, from cysteine to phenylalanine, totals 15 residues. Here the CDR3 DNA is all that survives: 45 bases in frame from base 1. The germline V gene yields MNHNS for CDR1 and SASEGT for CDR2. The sequenced sample was PBMCs, obtained at disease progression, from a patient treated with ibrutinib. The TCR sequence derives from a human donor with chronic lymphocytic leukemia. The receptor chain draws on TRBV6-1 and TRBJ2-6; confidence is insufficient to name the D gene. The CDR3 amino acid sequence is: CASSGWGSGANVLTF. The nucleotide sequence is TGTGCCAGCAGTGGATGGGGATCTGGGGCCAACGTCCTGACTTTC.